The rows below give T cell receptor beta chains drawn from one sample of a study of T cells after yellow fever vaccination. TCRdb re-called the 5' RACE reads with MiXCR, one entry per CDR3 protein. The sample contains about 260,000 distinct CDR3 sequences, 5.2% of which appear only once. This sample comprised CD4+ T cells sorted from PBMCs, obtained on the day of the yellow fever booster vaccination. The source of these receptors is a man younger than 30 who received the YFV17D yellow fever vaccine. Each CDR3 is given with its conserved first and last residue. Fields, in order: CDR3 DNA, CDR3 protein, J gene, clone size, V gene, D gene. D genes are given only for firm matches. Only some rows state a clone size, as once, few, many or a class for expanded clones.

CDR3nt: TGTGCCAGCAGCCCCGGGAGCAGGGCTCAGCCCCAGCATTTT; CDR3aa: CASSPGSRAQPQHF; j_gene: TRBJ1-5; abundance: .; v_gene: TRBV12-3/TRBV12-4; d_gene: .
CDR3nt: TGTGCCAGCACTGGTCGCACAGATACGCAGTATTTT; CDR3aa: CASTGRTDTQYF; j_gene: TRBJ2-3; abundance: .; v_gene: TRBV6-2/TRBV6-3; d_gene: .
CDR3nt: TGTGCCAGTAGTAGGCTAGCGGGGGACACAGATACGCAGTATTTT; CDR3aa: CASSRLAGDTDTQYF; j_gene: TRBJ2-3; abundance: few; v_gene: TRBV19; d_gene: TRBD2
CDR3nt: TGCGCCAGCAGCTCCGGGACGGACGGGGAGCTGTTTTTT; CDR3aa: CASSSGTDGELFF; j_gene: TRBJ2-2; abundance: few; v_gene: TRBV5-1; d_gene: .
CDR3nt: TGTGCCACCAGTGACCCTAGTCGGGGAGGCGATGAGCAGTTCTTC; CDR3aa: CATSDPSRGGDEQFF; j_gene: TRBJ2-1; abundance: few; v_gene: TRBV6-4; d_gene: .
CDR3nt: TGTGCCAGCAGCTTAGCGGGCCAGGGTCTAGGCTACACCTTC; CDR3aa: CASSLAGQGLGYTF; j_gene: TRBJ1-2; abundance: few; v_gene: TRBV7-2; d_gene: .
CDR3nt: TGTGCCAGCAGCTTGGGACCGGGGGGGTACAATGAGCAGTTCTTC; CDR3aa: CASSLGPGGYNEQFF; j_gene: TRBJ2-1; abundance: few; v_gene: TRBV5-4; d_gene: TRBD2
CDR3nt: TGTGCCAGCAGTTACAGCGGGACATCCTCGTCACCCCTCCACTTT; CDR3aa: CASSYSGTSSSPLHF; j_gene: TRBJ1-6; abundance: few; v_gene: TRBV6-5; d_gene: .
CDR3nt: TGTGCCAGCAGCCGCCTCCCGGGACAAGACACAGATACGCAGTATTTT; CDR3aa: CASSRLPGQDTDTQYF; j_gene: TRBJ2-3; abundance: .; v_gene: TRBV6-5; d_gene: .
CDR3nt: TGCGCCAGCAGCCTTTGGGGGGCTGAAGCTTTCTTT; CDR3aa: CASSLWGAEAFF; j_gene: TRBJ1-1; abundance: few; v_gene: TRBV4-1; d_gene: .
CDR3nt: TGTGCCAGCACCACGGGTCGGTCGGAGCCCCAGCATTTT; CDR3aa: CASTTGRSEPQHF; j_gene: TRBJ1-5; abundance: many; v_gene: TRBV7-9; d_gene: .
CDR3nt: TGTGCCAGCAGTTACCTCCCACACCACGGTGAAGCTTTCTTT; CDR3aa: CASSYLPHHGEAFF; j_gene: TRBJ1-1; abundance: few; v_gene: TRBV6-5; d_gene: .
CDR3nt: TGTGCCAGCAGTTCCACCAGGGATCAGATGGGAGAGACCCAGTACTTC; CDR3aa: CASSSTRDQMGETQYF; j_gene: TRBJ2-5; abundance: few; v_gene: TRBV6-5; d_gene: .
CDR3nt: TGTGCCAGCAGTTACGGGCAAAGCTCTGGAAACACCATATATTTT; CDR3aa: CASSYGQSSGNTIYF; j_gene: TRBJ1-3; abundance: few; v_gene: TRBV6-6; d_gene: .
CDR3nt: TGTGCCAGCTCACCACCGGGACTAGCGGGGAAAAACATTCAGTACTTC; CDR3aa: CASSPPGLAGKNIQYF; j_gene: TRBJ2-4; abundance: many; v_gene: TRBV18; d_gene: TRBD2
CDR3nt: TGTGCCACCAGCAGAGTTTCGAGCGCTAACTATGGCTACACCTTC; CDR3aa: CATSRVSSANYGYTF; j_gene: TRBJ1-2; abundance: .; v_gene: TRBV15; d_gene: .
CDR3nt: TGTGCCACCAGCACCGGGAGGGGCGTGCCAGGTGAAAAACTGTTTTTT; CDR3aa: CATSTGRGVPGEKLFF; j_gene: TRBJ1-4; abundance: .; v_gene: TRBV15; d_gene: .
CDR3nt: TGTGCCAGCATTCAAGGGTATGAGCGCAATGAGCAGTTCTTC; CDR3aa: CASIQGYERNEQFF; j_gene: TRBJ2-1; abundance: few; v_gene: TRBV7-9; d_gene: .